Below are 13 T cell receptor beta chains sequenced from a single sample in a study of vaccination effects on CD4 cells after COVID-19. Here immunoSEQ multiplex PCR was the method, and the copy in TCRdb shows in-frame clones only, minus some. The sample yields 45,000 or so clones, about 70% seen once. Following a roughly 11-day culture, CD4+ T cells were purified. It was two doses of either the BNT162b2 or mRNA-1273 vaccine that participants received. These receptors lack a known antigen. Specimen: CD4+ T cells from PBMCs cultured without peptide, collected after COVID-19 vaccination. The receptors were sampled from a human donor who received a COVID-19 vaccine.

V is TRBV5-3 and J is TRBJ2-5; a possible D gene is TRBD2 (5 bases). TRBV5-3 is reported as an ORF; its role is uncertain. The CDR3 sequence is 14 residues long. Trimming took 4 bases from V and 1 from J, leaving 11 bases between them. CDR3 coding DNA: TGTGCCAGAAGCCCCACTAGTCTCCAAGAGACCCAGTACTTC. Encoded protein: CARSPTSLQETQYF.

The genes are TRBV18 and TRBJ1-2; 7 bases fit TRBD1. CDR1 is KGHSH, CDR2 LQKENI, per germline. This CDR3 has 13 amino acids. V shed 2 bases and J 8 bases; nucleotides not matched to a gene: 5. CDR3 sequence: CASSPFTGEGYTF. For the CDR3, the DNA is TGTGCCAGCTCACCATTCACAGGGGAAGGCTACACCTTC. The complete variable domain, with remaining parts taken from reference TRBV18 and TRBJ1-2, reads NAGVMQNPRHLVRRRGQEARLRCSPMKGHSHVYWYRQLPEEGLKFMVYLQKENIIDESGMPKERFSAEFPKEGPSILRIQQVVRGDSAAYFCASSPFTGEGYTFGSGTRLTVV.

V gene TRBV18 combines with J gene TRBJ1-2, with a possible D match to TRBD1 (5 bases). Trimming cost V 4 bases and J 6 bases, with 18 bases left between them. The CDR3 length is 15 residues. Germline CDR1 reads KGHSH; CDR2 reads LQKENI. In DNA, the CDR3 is TGTGCCAGCTCACGGGACGTCCGGGGGAGGGATGGCTACACCTTC. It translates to CASSRDVRGRDGYTF.

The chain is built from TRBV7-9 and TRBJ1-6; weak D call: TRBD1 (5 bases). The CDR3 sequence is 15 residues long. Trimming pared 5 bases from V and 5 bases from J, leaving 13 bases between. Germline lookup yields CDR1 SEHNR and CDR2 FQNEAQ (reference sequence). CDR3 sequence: CASSPGTVNNSPLHF. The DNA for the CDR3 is TGTGCCAGCAGCCCCGGGACGGTGAATAATTCACCCCTCCACTTT.

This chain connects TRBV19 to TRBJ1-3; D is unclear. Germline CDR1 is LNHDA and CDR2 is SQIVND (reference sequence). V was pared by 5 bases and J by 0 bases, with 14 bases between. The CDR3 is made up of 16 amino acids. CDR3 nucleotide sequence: TGTGCCAGTAGTTCCCCCCTACAGAGCTCTGGAAACACCATATATTTT. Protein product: CASSSPLQSSGNTIYF.

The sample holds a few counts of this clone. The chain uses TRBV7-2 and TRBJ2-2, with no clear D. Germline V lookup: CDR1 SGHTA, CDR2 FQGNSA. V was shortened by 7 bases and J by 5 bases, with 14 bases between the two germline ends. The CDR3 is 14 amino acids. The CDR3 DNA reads TGTGCCAGCATCATAGTGCAAGGGACCGGGGAGCTGTTTTTT. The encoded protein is CASIIVQGTGELFF.

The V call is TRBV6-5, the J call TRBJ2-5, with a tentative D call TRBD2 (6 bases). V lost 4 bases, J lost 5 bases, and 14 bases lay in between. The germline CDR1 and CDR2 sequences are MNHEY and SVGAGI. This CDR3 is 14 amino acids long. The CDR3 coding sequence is TGTGCCAGCAGTTCCCGACACAGCGGGGAGACCCAGTACTTC. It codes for CASSSRHSGETQYF.

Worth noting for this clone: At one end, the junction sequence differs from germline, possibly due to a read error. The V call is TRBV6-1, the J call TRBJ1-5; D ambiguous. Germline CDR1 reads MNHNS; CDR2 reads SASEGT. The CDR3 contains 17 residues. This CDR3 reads CASSEARAGASIQPQHF. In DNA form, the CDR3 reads TGTGCCAGCAGTGAAGCTAGGGCAGGCGCAAGCATTCAGCCCCAGCATTTT.

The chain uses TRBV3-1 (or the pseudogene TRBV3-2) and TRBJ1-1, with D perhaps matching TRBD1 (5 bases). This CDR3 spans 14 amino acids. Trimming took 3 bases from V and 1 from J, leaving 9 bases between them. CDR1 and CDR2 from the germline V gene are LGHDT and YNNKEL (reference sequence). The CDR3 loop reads CASSHGGSNTEAFF. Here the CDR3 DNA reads TGTGCCAGCAGCCATGGGGGGTCGAACACTGAAGCTTTCTTT.

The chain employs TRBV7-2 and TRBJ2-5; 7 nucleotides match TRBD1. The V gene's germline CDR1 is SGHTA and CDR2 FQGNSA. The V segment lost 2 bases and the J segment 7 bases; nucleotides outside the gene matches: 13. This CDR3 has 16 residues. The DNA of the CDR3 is TGTGCCAGCAGCTTAACCTGGGGGACAGAAATAAGGACCCAGTACTTC. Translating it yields CASSLTWGTEIRTQYF.

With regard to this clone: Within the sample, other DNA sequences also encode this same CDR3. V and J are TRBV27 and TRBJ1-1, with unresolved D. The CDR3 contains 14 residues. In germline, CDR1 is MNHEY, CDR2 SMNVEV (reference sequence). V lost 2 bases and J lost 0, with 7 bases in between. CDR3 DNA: TGTGCCAGCAGTTTAAATGGAATGAACACTGAAGCTTTCTTT. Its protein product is CASSLNGMNTEAFF.

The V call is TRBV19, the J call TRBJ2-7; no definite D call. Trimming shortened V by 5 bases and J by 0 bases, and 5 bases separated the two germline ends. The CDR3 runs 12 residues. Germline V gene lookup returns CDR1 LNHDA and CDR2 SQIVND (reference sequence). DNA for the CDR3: TGTGCCAGTAGTGAGAGCTCCTACGAGCAGTACTTC. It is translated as CASSESSYEQYF.

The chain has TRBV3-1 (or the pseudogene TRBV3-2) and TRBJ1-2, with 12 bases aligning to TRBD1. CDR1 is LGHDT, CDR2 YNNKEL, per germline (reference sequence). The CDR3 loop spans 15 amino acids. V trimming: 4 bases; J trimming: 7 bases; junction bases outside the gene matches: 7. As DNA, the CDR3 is TGTGCCAGCAGCCGAGGACGGGACAGGGGGCCTGGCTACACCTTC. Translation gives CASSRGRDRGPGYTF.